This passage covers 30 T cell receptor beta chains from one sample sequenced in a study of PD-1 blockade in classical Hodgkin lymphoma. The protocol was immunoSEQ multiplex PCR, while the TCRdb copy is restricted to in-frame clones and leaves out a portion. The table lists about 16,000 clones, over 60% of them singletons. Time point noted: cycle 4 day 1 (C4D1), after less than seven weeks of nivolumab. Each patient's relapse followed autologous stem cell transplantation, and brentuximab vedotin exposure varied. Sequencing was performed on peripheral blood mononuclear cells (PBMCs), taken before the fourth cycle of nivolumab. Receptors originate from a human donor with classical Hodgkin lymphoma.

The V and J genes are TRBV18 and TRBJ2-7; 12 nucleotides align to TRBD2. V trimming: 0 bases; J trimming: 0 bases; junction bases outside the gene matches: 3. In germline, CDR1 is KGHSH, CDR2 LQKENI. This CDR3 comprises 17 residues. CDR3 sequence: CASSPPSTSGSSYEQYF. The CDR3 nucleotides read TGTGCCAGCTCACCACCCTCGACTAGCGGGAGCTCCTACGAGCAGTACTTC.

This chain's CDR3 is CASSLGEGGPETQYF. CDR3 DNA sequence: TGTGCCAGCAGCTTGGGGGAGGGGGGTCCAGAGACCCAGTACTTC. The chain uses TRBV11-3 and TRBJ2-5; a possible D gene is TRBD2 (7 bases). Trimming removed 3 bases from V and 4 bases from J, with 15 bases in between. Looked up from germline, CDR1 is SGHNT and CDR2 is YENEEA. The CDR3 contains 15 residues.

The V and J genes are TRBV6-5 and TRBJ1-3; no definite D call. CDR3 size: 14 residues. Germline V gene lookup returns CDR1 MNHEY and CDR2 SVGAGI. Deletions cut 0 bases from V and 0 bases from J, with 3 bases between. The CDR3 here is CASSYSFSGNTIYF. The CDR3 nucleotides read TGTGCCAGCAGTTACTCCTTCTCTGGAAACACCATATATTTT.

The chain joins TRBV9 to TRBJ1-1; TRBD1 aligns across 11 bases. V trimming: 3 bases; J trimming: 3 bases; junction bases outside the gene matches: 13. The CDR3 covers 18 residues. CDR1 is SGDLS, CDR2 YYNGEE, per germline. The CDR3 sequence is CASSGYGDRGKGDTEAFF. The CDR3 bases are TGTGCCAGCAGCGGCTATGGGGACAGGGGGAAGGGTGACACTGAAGCTTTCTTT. The full variable domain, rest sourced from reference TRBV9 and TRBJ1-1, is DSGVTQTPKHLITATGQRVTLRCSPRSGDLSVYWYQQSLDQGLQFLIQYYNGEERAKGNILERFSAQQFPDLHSELNLSSLELGDSALYFCASSGYGDRGKGDTEAFFGQGTRLTVV.

The genes are TRBV5-6 and TRBJ1-2; possible D gene TRBD1, 6 bases. CDR1 is SGHDT, CDR2 YYEEEE, per germline. Trimming cost V 2 bases and J 7 bases, with 9 bases left between them. The CDR3 runs 12 residues. The chain's CDR3 is CASSLGGSGYTF. CDR3 in DNA: TGTGCCAGCAGCTTAGGGGGGTCTGGCTACACCTTC.

The chain recombines TRBV28 with TRBJ2-5, with D perhaps matching TRBD2 (6 bases). The germline V gene encodes CDR1 MDHEN and CDR2 SYDVKM. Between the trimmed V and J ends, which lost 0 bases and 2 bases, there was a span of 13 bases. The CDR3 is 16 residues long. The CDR3 protein is CASSLWRDQGQETQYF. In nucleotides, the CDR3 is TGTGCCAGCAGTTTATGGCGGGACCAGGGTCAAGAGACCCAGTACTTC.

This clone was counted a few times. The chain carries TRBV2 and TRBJ2-7; TRBD2 matches 7 bases. The trim removed 1 base at V and 6 bases at J, leaving 6 bases unmatched. The CDR3 spans 14 residues. CDR1 is SNHLY, CDR2 FYNNEI, per germline. CDR3 residues: CASSEVGGVSEQYF. The CDR3 DNA reads as TGTGCCAGCAGTGAAGTTGGGGGGGTGAGCGAGCAGTACTTC.

This clone is categorized as medium-sized (0.01 to 0.1%). Other DNA variants within this sample encode the same CDR3. The chain has TRBV6-1 and TRBJ2-5; 9 positions agree with TRBD1. The trim removed 3 bases at V and 5 bases at J, leaving 10 bases unmatched. This CDR3 comprises 16 residues. The V gene's germline CDR1 is MNHNS and CDR2 SASEGT. The CDR3 DNA reads as TGTGCCAGCAGTGAGCCCGGGACAGGGACCCGGGAGACCCAGTACTTC. Amino acid sequence: CASSEPGTGTRETQYF.

The genes are TRBV27 and TRBJ2-1, with TRBD2 matching over 7 bases. This CDR3 spans 16 amino acids. J gave up 0 bases and V 6 bases, and 8 bases lay outside the gene matches. Germline CDR1 is MNHEY and CDR2 is SMNVEV (reference sequence). The CDR3 here is CASRPFRGSSYNEQFF. CDR3 DNA sequence: TGTGCCAGCAGACCCTTCCGCGGGAGCTCCTACAATGAGCAGTTCTTC.

The V gene is TRBV19, the J gene TRBJ1-2; D is undetermined. Germline CDR1 reads LNHDA; CDR2 reads SQIVND (reference sequence). There are 14 residues in the CDR3. V gave up 5 bases and J gave up 4 bases, with 14 bases separating them. CDR3 sequence: CASSVDLASYGYTF. The CDR3, as DNA: TGTGCCAGTAGTGTCGACCTGGCGAGCTATGGCTACACCTTC.

The rearrangement links TRBV11-3 to TRBJ2-1; D may correspond to TRBD1 or TRBD2 (5 bases each). In germline, CDR1 is SGHNT, CDR2 YENEEA. This CDR3 is 16 amino acids long. Between the trimmed V and J ends, which lost 1 base and 6 bases, there was a span of 16 bases. CDR3 region: CASSLGSGFGGNEQFF. CDR3 bases: TGTGCCAGCAGCTTAGGAAGCGGCTTTGGGGGCAATGAGCAGTTCTTC.

This chain uses TRBV28 with TRBJ2-3; 8 bases agree with TRBD1. The V gene's germline CDR1 is MDHEN and CDR2 SYDVKM. J gave up 3 bases and V 5 bases, and 7 bases lay outside the gene matches. CDR3 length: 15 amino acids. The CDR3 is CASSKDRVVTDTQYF. CDR3 bases: TGTGCCAGCAGTAAGGACAGGGTAGTAACAGATACGCAGTATTTT.

This chain connects TRBV5-4 to TRBJ1-5; D gene ambiguous. Trimming left V 2 bases short and J 12 bases short, with 15 bases between. The CDR3 has 13 amino acids. Germline V lookup: CDR1 SGHNT, CDR2 YYREEE (reference sequence). The CDR3 DNA sequence: TGTGCCAGCAGCTTCGACCCCGCGGGAGACCAGCATTTT. Protein sequence: CASSFDPAGDQHF.

This clone was detected only a few times. CDR3 bases: TGCGCCAGCAGCCAAGAGGTGACAATTACCTACAATGAGCAGTTCTTC. Translation gives CASSQEVTITYNEQFF. V is TRBV4-1 and J is TRBJ2-1; no definite D call. Germline-derived CDR1 and CDR2 are MGHRA and YSYEKL. The CDR3 spans 16 residues. Trimming left V 0 bases short and J 2 bases short, with 11 bases between.

This chain joins TRBV19 and TRBJ1-4, with 7 bases identical to TRBD1. The CDR3 consists of 13 residues. CDR1 and CDR2 (germline): LNHDA, SQIVND (reference sequence). V lost 6 bases and J lost 7; bases outside the gene matches: 5. The chain's CDR3 is CASSYRGGEKLFF. The CDR3 nucleotides are TGTGCCAGTAGCTACAGGGGTGGTGAAAAACTGTTTTTT.

The V gene is TRBV11-3, the J gene TRBJ2-1, with a possible D match to TRBD2 (6 bases). The V end was cut by 0 bases, the J end by 5 bases, with 11 bases between. CDR1 and CDR2 from the germline V gene are SGHNT and YENEEA. The CDR3 sequence is 15 residues long. CDR3 loop: CASSLDHGSHNEQFF. The CDR3 DNA reads TGTGCCAGCAGCTTAGATCACGGGAGTCACAATGAGCAGTTCTTC.

The rearrangement links TRBV11-3 to TRBJ2-7; 7 bases fit TRBD1. Germline V gene data show CDR1 as SGHNT and CDR2 as YENEEA. The junction had 6 bases not matched to a gene; V was cut back by 5 bases and J by 5 bases. This CDR3 spans 13 amino acids. This chain's CDR3 is CASSADRDHEQYF. The DNA for the CDR3 is TGTGCCAGCAGCGCAGACAGGGACCACGAGCAGTACTTC.

The V and J genes are TRBV14 and TRBJ2-1; 9 nucleotides align to TRBD2. The trim removed 6 bases at V and 4 bases at J, leaving 1 base unmatched. The CDR3 has 13 residues. Germline CDR1 SGHDN, CDR2 FVKESK. The CDR3 here is CASRTSGYNEQFF. The CDR3 DNA follows: TGTGCCAGCAGGACTAGCGGATACAATGAGCAGTTCTTC.

About this clone: In the same sample, other DNA sequences code for this CDR3. The chain has TRBV11-2 and TRBJ2-1; D remains ambiguous. The V and J ends lost 6 bases and 6 bases respectively, with 9 bases between them. The length of the CDR3 is 12 residues. Per the germline V gene, CDR1 is SGHAT and CDR2 is FQNNGV. CDR3 in DNA: TGTGCCAGCAGTTTTAACGGCAATGAGCAGTTCTTC. Translation gives CASSFNGNEQFF.

The genes are TRBV28 and TRBJ2-6, with 9 bases aligning to TRBD1. The CDR3 consists of 20 residues. The germline V gene has CDR1 MDHEN and CDR2 SYDVKM. The V segment lost 2 bases and the J segment 3 bases; nucleotides outside the gene matches: 14. CDR3 nucleotide sequence: TGTGCCAGCAGTTTAGGGGGTGGGACAGGGAGGCTTCGTGGGGCCAACGTCCTGACTTTC. It is translated as CASSLGGGTGRLRGANVLTF.

V is TRBV7-9 and J is TRBJ2-7; D is unresolved. V lost 4 bases and J lost 4, with 14 bases in between. CDR3 length: 14 residues. Germline-derived CDR1 and CDR2 are SEHNR and FQNEAQ (reference sequence). The DNA for the CDR3 is TGTGCCAGCAGCTCGCAAAGCCTGGGGTACGAGCAGTACTTC. It yields the protein CASSSQSLGYEQYF.

The chain combines TRBV19 with TRBJ2-7; 8 nucleotides match TRBD1. Germline V CDR1 and CDR2: LNHDA, SQIVND (reference sequence). The V and J ends lost 5 bases and 1 base, in that order; junction bases with no gene match: 1. The CDR3 is 13 amino acids. The CDR3 DNA reads as TGTGCCAGTAGTGGGGACAGGTCCTACGAGCAGTACTTC. Translated, it gives CASSGDRSYEQYF.

V gene TRBV5-1 combines with J gene TRBJ1-1; no clear D. Trimming left V 4 bases short and J 4 bases short, with 17 bases between. CDR3 size: 15 residues. Germline V gives CDR1 SGHRS, CDR2 YFSETQ. For the CDR3, the DNA is TGCGCCAGCAGCCCTACGAATCTGGCCTCCACTGAAGCTTTCTTT. Translation gives CASSPTNLASTEAFF.

The chain couples TRBV27 to TRBJ1-1, with a possible D match to TRBD1 (5 bases). The CDR3 spans 14 residues. V was shortened by 1 base and J by 4 bases, with 10 bases between the two germline ends. Germline V gene lookup returns CDR1 MNHEY and CDR2 SMNVEV (reference sequence). DNA for the CDR3: TGTGCCAGCAGTTTATTGGCAGGGAGCACTGAAGCTTTCTTT. Translated, it gives CASSLLAGSTEAFF.

The rearrangement links TRBV6-6 to TRBJ2-2; TRBD1 matches at 7 bases. The CDR3 covers 15 residues. Per germline, CDR1 MNHNY and CDR2 SVGAGI (reference sequence). V shed 7 bases, J shed 2 bases, and the junction held 7 bases outside the gene matches. The CDR3 spells CASNYDRVNTGELFF. CDR3 in DNA: TGTGCCAGCAACTACGACAGGGTTAACACCGGGGAGCTGTTTTTT.

This chain links TRBV6-6 with TRBJ1-1; D is perhaps TRBD1 (5 bases). With 11 bases removed from V and 8 bases from J, the gap between germline ends came to 18 bases. CDR1 is MNHNY and CDR2 is SVGAGI in the germline V gene (reference sequence). This CDR3 region has 12 residues. CDR3 in DNA: TGTGCCGTACAGGATACCCATGGGGAAGCTTTCTTT. Its protein product is CAVQDTHGEAFF.

By proportion, this clone is medium-sized. The V gene is TRBV30, the J gene TRBJ1-2; no clear D. Germline V gene data show CDR1 as GTSNPN and CDR2 as SVGIG (reference sequence). V lost 1 base and J 8 bases, leaving 8 bases between the germline ends. This CDR3 region has 11 residues. As DNA, the CDR3 is TGTGCCTGGAGTGGGGCGTCGGGCTACACCTTC. It yields the protein CAWSGASGYTF.

This chain joins TRBV6-6 and TRBJ1-5; D not certain. V was cut by 7 bases and J by 2 bases, with 9 bases left in between. The CDR3 has 13 amino acids. CDR1 and CDR2 (germline): MNHNY, SVGAGI (reference sequence). The CDR3 DNA reads as TGTGCCAGCAAGCGGCTTGGCAATCAGCCCCAGCATTTT. It is translated as CASKRLGNQPQHF.

This chain links TRBV18 with TRBJ2-1, with 9 positions matching TRBD1. Germline CDR1 and CDR2: KGHSH and LQKENI. V shed 3 bases and J 5 bases; nucleotides not matched to a gene: 5. The CDR3 extends over 15 amino acids. This chain's CDR3 is CASSPLTGGDNEQFF. The DNA of the CDR3 is TGTGCCAGCTCACCCCTGACAGGGGGAGACAATGAGCAGTTCTTC.

The CDR3 region is CASSFASSYNEQFF. The CDR3 DNA reads TGTGCCAGCAGCTTCGCCAGCTCCTACAATGAGCAGTTCTTC. The genes are TRBV11-2 and TRBJ2-1; unclear D gene. Germline values: CDR1 SGHAT, CDR2 FQNNGV. V lost 3 bases to trimming and J lost 0 bases, with 6 bases between them. The CDR3 is 14 residues long.